One and the same sample provided the 20 T cell receptor beta chains below, sequenced in a study of T cell clonotyping in hematopoietic cell transplantation. The data were produced by immunoSEQ multiplex PCR, yet TCRdb's version contains in-frame clones alone and is incomplete. The sample shows approximately 3,100 clones, about 89% of them seen only once. The sequencing used PBMCs, collected at the time of graft-versus-host disease after allogeneic stem cell transplant. The receptors shown here come from a male patient aged 55 to 70 who had an allogeneic stem cell transplant from a related donor, so the T cells may come from the graft donor. Some clones in this sample may be carry-over from other donors' samples.

The CDR3 DNA is TGCAGCGTTGTTAAAGGCTATGGCTACACCTTC. Translation gives CSVVKGYGYTF. The chain recombines TRBV29-1 with TRBJ1-2; unclear D gene. Trimming pared 4 bases from V and 4 bases from J, leaving 7 bases between. Germline V gene lookup returns CDR1 SQVTM and CDR2 ANQGSEA. The CDR3 totals 11 residues.

The DNA for the CDR3 is TGCAGCGTTGAAGGACTAGAAGAGACCCAGTACTTC. It translates to CSVEGLEETQYF. The chain is built from TRBV29-1 and TRBJ2-5; D possibly corresponds to TRBD2 (6 bases). Trimming stripped 1 base from V and 3 bases from J, with 6 bases between. This CDR3 is 12 amino acids long. Germline lookup yields CDR1 SQVTM and CDR2 ANQGSEA.

The chain employs TRBV4-2 and TRBJ1-1; 7 nucleotides agree with TRBD1. The junction had 7 bases not matched to a gene; V was cut back by 5 bases and J by 4 bases. The CDR3 has 14 residues. Germline V lookup: CDR1 LGHNA, CDR2 YNFKEQ. As DNA, the CDR3 is TGTGCCAGCAGCGCCCGACAGGGTCTCACTGAAGCTTTCTTT. Its translation: CASSARQGLTEAFF.

This chain uses TRBV5-1 with TRBJ2-3; tentatively, D is TRBD1 or TRBD2 (5 bases each). The CDR3 runs 15 residues. Between the trimmed V and J ends, which lost 0 bases and 1 base, there was a span of 9 bases. In germline, CDR1 is SGHRS, CDR2 YFSETQ. The CDR3 DNA follows: TGCGCCAGCAGCTTGGCGGGACGGGGCACAGATACGCAGTATTTT. This gives the protein CASSLAGRGTDTQYF.

The J gene is TRBJ2-7, the V gene TRBV11-3; the D gene could be TRBD1 or TRBD2 (5 bases each). Deletions cut 1 base from V and 6 bases from J, with 10 bases between. The CDR3 contains 13 residues. The germline V gene has CDR1 SGHNT and CDR2 YENEEA. The CDR3 DNA follows: TGTGCCAGCAGCTTAGGTGGGGGTTCCGAGCAGTACTTC. Protein: CASSLGGGSEQYF.

The rearrangement uses TRBV11-3 and TRBJ1-1; D remains unclear. The germline CDR1 and CDR2 sequences are SGHNT and YENEEA. Trimming stripped 3 bases from V and 4 bases from J, with 6 bases between. This CDR3 is 12 amino acids long. This CDR3 is CASSFSGTEAFF. Written as DNA, the CDR3 is TGTGCCAGCAGCTTCTCGGGCACTGAAGCTTTCTTT.

The chain joins TRBV6-6 to TRBJ2-7, with 8 bases that match TRBD1. After removal of 5 bases from V and 3 bases from J, the junction contained 3 bases not matched to a gene. Looked up from germline, CDR1 is MNHNY and CDR2 is SVGAGI (reference sequence). The CDR3 runs to 13 residues. The chain's CDR3 is CASSPDRVYEQYF. The CDR3 DNA reads TGTGCCAGCAGTCCGGACAGGGTCTACGAGCAGTACTTC.

This rearrangement joins TRBV7-2 to TRBJ2-1; 8 bases match TRBD2. After removal of 5 bases from V and 2 bases from J, the junction contained 5 bases not matched to a gene. This CDR3 is built from 15 residues. Germline CDR1 reads SGHTA; CDR2 reads FQGNSA. CDR3 DNA sequence: TGTGCCAGCAGCCCAGAGCGGGGGCCCTACAATGAGCAGTTCTTC. Translation gives CASSPERGPYNEQFF.

The chain recombines TRBV7-3 with TRBJ2-1; D unclear. The CDR3 totals 14 residues. V lost 5 bases, J lost 9 bases, and 17 bases lay in between. Per germline, CDR1 SGHTA and CDR2 FQGTGA. DNA for the CDR3: TGTGCCAGCAGCCCAGGCGGCCCGCAGGTTGAGCAGTTCTTC. This encodes CASSPGGPQVEQFF.

The V gene is TRBV2, the J gene TRBJ1-5; possibly TRBD1 for D (6 bases). V shed 4 bases and J shed 7 bases, with 14 bases lying between them. The CDR3 spans 14 residues. The germline V gene has CDR1 SNHLY and CDR2 FYNNEI. CDR3 nucleotides: TGTGCCAGCAGTGTGTCAGGGGCCGGGCAGCCCCAGCATTTT. As protein: CASSVSGAGQPQHF.

The chain uses TRBV11-2 and TRBJ2-5; a possible D gene is TRBD1 (5 bases). CDR1 is SGHAT, CDR2 FQNNGV, per germline. The CDR3 consists of 14 residues. The germline V and J ends were trimmed by 4 bases and 5 bases, with 14 bases remaining between them. The CDR3 nucleotides are TGTGCCAGCAGCTCGGACATCACTGGGGAGACCCAGTACTTC. Protein product: CASSSDITGETQYF.

The chain uses TRBV25-1 and TRBJ2-5; 11 bases map to TRBD2. The junction had 5 bases not matched to a gene; V was cut back by 4 bases and J by 1 base. The CDR3 extends over 16 amino acids. The germline gives CDR1 MGHDK, CDR2 SYGVNS. The CDR3 DNA reads TGTGCCAGCAGTGCCGGACTAGCGGGCCTCCAAGAGACCCAGTACTTC. This gives the protein CASSAGLAGLQETQYF.

The genes are TRBV7-8 and TRBJ1-2, with 7 bases matching TRBD1. V gave up 7 bases and J gave up 2 bases; unmatched junction bases: 7. The CDR3 spans 14 residues. Looked up from germline, CDR1 is SGHVS and CDR2 is FQNEAQ. Written as DNA, the CDR3 is TGTGCCAGCACCCTCGACAGGGCAAACTATGGCTACACCTTC. The encoded protein is CASTLDRANYGYTF.

The chain recombines TRBV11-3 with TRBJ1-1, with 7 bases that match TRBD1. Germline CDR1 is SGHNT and CDR2 is YENEEA. The trim removed 2 bases at V and 8 bases at J, leaving 8 bases unmatched. This CDR3 contains 14 residues. CDR3: CASSLNGGGDEAFF. The CDR3 DNA follows: TGTGCCAGCAGCTTAAACGGAGGGGGCGACGAAGCTTTCTTT.

The chain carries TRBV6-4 and TRBJ1-2; the D gene is possibly TRBD1 (5 bases). From germline, CDR1 is MRHNA and CDR2 SNTAGT. This CDR3 comprises 13 residues. Trimming pared 2 bases from V and 5 bases from J, leaving 9 bases between. Here the CDR3 reads CASSDGGGYGYTF. CDR3 nucleotide sequence: TGTGCCAGCAGTGACGGGGGTGGATATGGCTACACCTTC.

This clone occurred a few times. The rearrangement uses TRBV10-3 and TRBJ2-1, with a possible D match to TRBD2 (8 bases). V was trimmed by 1 base and J by 8 bases, leaving 21 bases between them. Germline V gene lookup returns CDR1 ENHRY and CDR2 SYGVKD. The CDR3 covers 17 residues. The CDR3: CAISEFPGGQTSDEQFF. As DNA, the CDR3 is TGTGCCATCAGTGAGTTTCCAGGGGGGCAGACTAGCGATGAGCAGTTCTTC.

The chain joins TRBV30 to TRBJ2-4; 12 bases line up with TRBD2. The length of the CDR3 is 17 residues. J was trimmed by 5 bases and V by 2 bases; bases with no gene match: 10. From germline, CDR1 is GTSNPN and CDR2 SVGIG (reference sequence). In DNA form, the CDR3 reads TGTGCCTGGAGTTCATTAAGGACTAGCGGGGATGAAAACATTCAGTACTTC. It encodes CAWSSLRTSGDENIQYF.

The gene calls are TRBV5-1 and TRBJ2-1; D is perhaps TRBD1 or TRBD2 (5 bases each). Germline lookup yields CDR1 SGHRS and CDR2 YFSETQ. Trimming stripped 0 bases from V and 0 bases from J, with 7 bases between. The CDR3 has 15 residues. The DNA of the CDR3 is TGCGCCAGCAGCTTGGGGGGGAGCTCCTACAATGAGCAGTTCTTC. Amino acid sequence: CASSLGGSSYNEQFF.

CDR3 bases: TGTGCCAGCAGCCAAGATTATGGGGACCCCGAGCAGTACTTC. This encodes CASSQDYGDPEQYF. The chain links TRBV14 to TRBJ2-7, with D perhaps being TRBD1 or TRBD2 (5 bases each). CDR3 length: 14 amino acids. V lost 0 bases and J lost 6, with 12 bases in between. Germline V gene sequence: CDR1 SGHDN, CDR2 FVKESK.

The chain has TRBV7-2 and TRBJ2-7; 7 bases map to TRBD2. Per the germline V gene, CDR1 is SGHTA and CDR2 is FQGNSA. This CDR3 contains 13 residues. Losses at the gene ends were 6 bases for V and 4 bases for J; bases not matched to a gene: 6. The CDR3 protein is CASSIGEGYEQYF. In DNA, the CDR3 is TGTGCCAGCAGTATTGGGGAGGGTTACGAGCAGTACTTC.